This passage covers 31 T cell receptor beta chains from one sample sequenced in a study of breast tumors, draining lymph nodes, adjacent tissues. TCRdb reprocessed the multiplex PCR reads with MiXCR, giving one entry per CDR3 protein. Among some 170,000 distinct CDR3 sequences listed, about 30% were seen once. Samples came from axillary lymph nodes draining the breast cancer. What was sequenced was axillary lymph node tissue. These receptors were obtained from a female donor with breast cancer. Some clones in this sample may be carry-over from other donors' samples.

Only a few counts were recorded for this clonotype. One base away lies a much larger clone, so this may be a sequencing read error. The chain recombines TRBV7-9 with TRBJ1-2, with 7 bases fitting TRBD1. The CDR3 totals 16 residues. Germline-derived CDR1 and CDR2 are SEHNR and FQNEAQ (reference sequence). The CDR3 spells CASSHTGARQENGHTF. CDR3 coding DNA: TGTGCCAGCAGCCATACAGGGGCCCGGCAGGAGAATGGCCACACCTTC.

J is TRBJ1-6 and V is TRBV7-9; 7 bases align to TRBD1. V lost 1 base, J lost 10 bases, and 10 bases stayed unmatched. Germline V CDR1 and CDR2: SEHNR, FQNEAQ (reference sequence). The CDR3 length is 16 residues. The CDR3 spells CASSLETGTRRSPLHF. CDR3 DNA: TGTGCCAGCAGCTTAGAGACAGGGACGAGGCGCTCACCCCTCCACTTT. Using reference TRBV7-9 and TRBJ1-6 for the parts outside the CDR3, the full variable domain is DTGVSQNPRHKITKRGQNVTFRCDPISEHNRLYWYRQTLGQGPEFLTYFQNEAQLEKSRLLSDRFSAERPKGSFSTLEIQRTEQGDSAMYLCASSLETGTRRSPLHFGNGTRLTVT.

This clonotype was observed at least ten times. This rearrangement joins TRBV18 to TRBJ1-6; 8 bases are a match to TRBD1. Germline loops: CDR1 KGHSH, CDR2 LQKENI. This CDR3 region has 15 residues. J was trimmed by 9 bases and V by 2 bases; bases with no gene match: 6. The CDR3 DNA reads TGTGCCAGCTCACCAGTTGGACAGGGTTCTTCACCCCTCCACTTT. Residues: CASSPVGQGSSPLHF.

The J gene is TRBJ2-3, the V gene TRBV7-9; 10 nucleotides line up with TRBD2. J gave up 1 base and V 1 base, and 5 bases lay outside the gene matches. Per the germline V gene, CDR1 is SEHNR and CDR2 is FQNEAQ (reference sequence). CDR3 size: 17 residues. CDR3 DNA sequence: TGTGCCAGCAGCTTAGAGCTCGGGACTAGCGGCACAGATACGCAGTATTTT. Encoded protein: CASSLELGTSGTDTQYF.

This clonotype was recorded at least ten times. The chain links TRBV4-3 to TRBJ2-5; 9 positions agree with TRBD2. CDR3 length equals 16 residues. Germline trimming cut 0 bases from V and 5 bases from J; bases unmatched to any gene: 7. Germline CDR1 and CDR2: LGHNA and YSLEER. The CDR3 reads CASSQERAGGLETQYF. CDR3 DNA sequence: TGCGCCAGCAGCCAAGAGAGGGCGGGAGGGTTGGAGACCCAGTACTTC.

This clonotype was observed a few times. The rearrangement uses TRBV20-1 and TRBJ1-5; TRBD1 matches at 9 bases. Trimming at V came to 1 base and at J to 14 bases, leaving 9 bases not matched to a gene. CDR3 length equals 13 residues. Per germline, CDR1 DFQATT and CDR2 SNEGSKA (reference sequence). The CDR3 here is CSARVEDRGLEHF. CDR3 coding DNA: TGCAGTGCTAGAGTAGAGGACAGGGGCCTCGAGCATTTT.

The rearrangement uses TRBV29-1 and TRBJ1-2; 7 positions match TRBD1. This CDR3 comprises 14 residues. J lost 5 bases, V lost 7 bases, and 13 bases had no gene match. The V gene's germline CDR1 is SQVTM and CDR2 ANQGSEA. CDR3 nucleotide sequence: TGCAGCGGCTATGACAGGGACATAAAATATGGCTACACCTTC. Its protein product is CSGYDRDIKYGYTF.

There are many counts of this clonotype. The V gene is TRBV5-6, the J gene TRBJ2-5, with TRBD2 matching over 9 bases. V trimming: 0 bases; J trimming: 6 bases; junction bases outside the gene matches: 6. The CDR3 is 15 residues long. Germline loops: CDR1 SGHDT, CDR2 YYEEEE. DNA of the CDR3: TGTGCCAGCAGCTTGGGTAGCGGGGGTGGACAGACCCAGTACTTC. The encoded protein is CASSLGSGGGQTQYF.

This clonotype was detected many times. J is TRBJ2-3 and V is TRBV5-1, with D possibly TRBD2 on 7 matching bases. V was pared by 1 base and J by 5 bases, with 17 bases between. The CDR3 loop spans 16 amino acids. Germline V gene data show CDR1 as SGHRS and CDR2 as YFSETQ. CDR3 sequence reads: CASSLNPGGIVDTQYF. For the CDR3, the DNA is TGCGCCAGCAGCTTGAATCCGGGGGGCATCGTAGATACGCAGTATTTT.

This clonotype was counted ten times or more. The chain recombines TRBV6-1 with TRBJ1-5, with D unresolved. CDR1 is MNHNS, CDR2 SASEGT, per germline. V was pared by 1 base and J by 0 bases, with 13 bases between. The CDR3 length is 17 residues. The CDR3, as DNA: TGTGCCAGCAGTGAAGACACCGGTTTTTTTAGCAATCAGCCCCAGCATTTT. Protein: CASSEDTGFFSNQPQHF.

The rearrangement joins TRBV28 to TRBJ1-1; 7 bases are a match to TRBD1. CDR1 MDHEN and CDR2 SYDVKM come from the germline V gene. The CDR3 is 17 amino acids. The V and J ends lost 6 bases and 0 bases, in that order; junction bases with no gene match: 13. The CDR3 nucleotides are TGTGCCAGCAGGACAATACCGGGACAGTGGTTGAACACTGAAGCTTTCTTT. Protein sequence: CASRTIPGQWLNTEAFF.

The rearrangement joins TRBV20-1 to TRBJ2-7; 13 bases match TRBD2. CDR1 DFQATT and CDR2 SNEGSKA come from the germline V gene (reference sequence). After removal of 6 bases from V and 7 bases from J, the junction contained 12 bases not matched to a gene. This CDR3 has 15 amino acids. The CDR3: CSASGLAGARQEQYF. The CDR3 nucleotides are TGCAGTGCCAGTGGACTAGCGGGAGCAAGGCAGGAGCAGTACTTC.

As to this clonotype: A much larger clone differs from this one at a single base, so this may be a read error. CDR3 residues: CASSMRIHREVFAGSPGGTDTQYF. Here the CDR3 DNA reads TGTGCCAGTAGTATGCGGATTCACAGGGAGGTTTTTGCGGGATCCCCAGGCGGCACAGATACGCAGTATTTT. The chain recombines TRBV19 with TRBJ2-3; D might be TRBD1 or TRBD2, each matching 6 bases. Germline CDR1 reads LNHDA; CDR2 reads SQIVND (reference sequence). V lost 3 bases, J lost 1 base, and 38 bases lay in between. CDR3 length: 24 residues. Combining the CDR3 with reference TRBV19 and TRBJ2-3 gives the whole variable domain DGGITQSPKYLFRKEGQNVTLSCEQNLNHDAMYWYRQDPGQGLRLIYYSQIVNDFQKGDIAEGYSVSREKKESFPLTVTSAQKNPTAFYLCASSMRIHREVFAGSPGGTDTQYFGPGTRLTVL.

This clonotype was found many times. The chain is built from TRBV30 and TRBJ2-7, with D uncertain. Trimming stripped 0 bases from V and 3 bases from J, with 15 bases between. Germline loops: CDR1 GTSNPN, CDR2 SVGIG (reference sequence). CDR3 length: 15 amino acids. The CDR3 DNA follows: TGTGCCTGGAGTGTAGTCCGAAAACCGGACTACGAGCAGTACTTC. Translated, it gives CAWSVVRKPDYEQYF.

In the case of this clonotype: A much larger clone differs from this one at a single base, so this may be a read error. V and J are TRBV15 and TRBJ1-1; no firm D call. Germline V CDR1 and CDR2: LNHNV, YYDKDF (reference sequence). Deletions cut 0 bases from V and 1 base from J, with 6 bases between. The CDR3 has 14 amino acids. In DNA, the CDR3 is TGTGCCACCAGCAGAGAGGCGCGGAACACTGAAGCTTTCTTT. This translates into CATSREARNTEAFF. The whole variable domain, remainder taken from reference TRBV15 and TRBJ1-1, is DAMVIQNPRYQVTQFGKPVTLSCSQTLNHNVMYWYQQKSSQAPKLLFHYYDKDFNNEADTPDNFQSRRPNTSFCFLDIRSPGLGDTAMYLCATSREARNTEAFFGQGTRLTVV.

This clonotype showed up many times. The rearrangement links TRBV3-1 to TRBJ2-3, with 7 bases matching TRBD1. CDR1 and CDR2 from the germline V gene are LGHDT and YNNKEL (reference sequence). This CDR3 is 15 amino acids long. The V segment lost 5 bases and the J segment 6 bases; nucleotides outside the gene matches: 11. The CDR3 here is CASSDRVGPFDTQYF. As DNA, the CDR3 is TGTGCCAGCAGCGACAGGGTGGGTCCCTTTGATACGCAGTATTTT.

This sequence joins TRBV20-1 and TRBJ1-6, with D hard to call. The V end was cut by 2 bases, the J end by 4 bases, with 18 bases between. The germline V gene encodes CDR1 DFQATT and CDR2 SNEGSKA (reference sequence). The CDR3 sequence is 17 residues long. Written as DNA, the CDR3 is TGCAGTGCTAGACGTAGCGGAGATACGCAGTATAATTCACCCCTCCACTTT. Encoded protein: CSARRSGDTQYNSPLHF.

This clonotype was seen ten or more times. The chain carries TRBV12-3 or TRBV12-4 and TRBJ2-3, with D perhaps being TRBD1 or TRBD2 (5 bases each). V lost 2 bases and J lost 2, with 11 bases in between. The CDR3 extends over 15 amino acids. The CDR3, as DNA: TGTGCCAGCAGTTTAATGGGGGAGATCACAGATACGCAGTATTTT. This gives the protein CASSLMGEITDTQYF.

This clonotype was seen just once. The rearrangement joins TRBV11-3 to TRBJ2-6; D ambiguous. V lost 5 bases, J lost 4 bases, and 6 bases lay in between. Germline values: CDR1 SGHNT, CDR2 YENEEA. This CDR3 is 13 amino acids long. CDR3 coding DNA: TGTGCCAGCAGCCAGGCCGGGGCCAACGTCCTGACTTTC. Encoded protein: CASSQAGANVLTF.

V gene TRBV18 combines with J gene TRBJ2-1, with 10 bases that match TRBD2. Germline trimming cut 4 bases from V and 6 bases from J; bases unmatched to any gene: 6. Germline lookup yields CDR1 KGHSH and CDR2 LQKENI. This CDR3 comprises 15 residues. CDR3 sequence: CASSLPSGGFNEQFF. The CDR3 coding sequence is TGTGCCAGCTCACTGCCTAGCGGGGGCTTCAATGAGCAGTTCTTC.

This clonotype was recorded a few times. Just one base apart from a much larger clone, this may be a read error. The rearrangement joins TRBV7-2 to TRBJ2-5; 8 bases are a match to TRBD2. The V segment lost 8 bases and the J segment 1 base; nucleotides outside the gene matches: 3. Germline V gene lookup returns CDR1 SGHTA and CDR2 FQGNSA. This CDR3 has 13 residues. CDR3 amino acids: CASGGGPQETQYF. CDR3 DNA sequence: TGTGCCAGCGGCGGGGGGCCCCAAGAGACCCAGTACTTC.

About this clonotype: Given a much more abundant clone one base away, this may be a read error. This chain connects TRBV24-1 to TRBJ1-1; D is undetermined. The germline V gene has CDR1 KGHDR and CDR2 SFDVKD. The CDR3 is 12 residues long. CDR3 nucleotides: TGTGCCGCCAGTGATTTTTCAGATGAAGCTTTCTTT. Translated: CAASDFSDEAFF.

This clonotype was found a few times. Possible read error: a much larger clone is one base away. The rearrangement links TRBV9 to TRBJ2-3; TRBD1 is a possible D gene (6 bases). Germline V gene data show CDR1 as SGDLS and CDR2 as YYNGEE. Between the trimmed V and J ends, which lost 0 bases and 8 bases, there was a span of 22 bases. The CDR3 runs to 17 residues. CDR3 sequence (DNA): TGTGCCAGCAGCGTAGGAAATGGCAGGGGCCTCTTTGCTACGCAGTATTTT. Translated, it gives CASSVGNGRGLFATQYF.

The V gene is TRBV5-1, the J gene TRBJ1-1; no clear D gene. V was clipped by 4 bases and J by 5 bases, with 12 bases between them. In germline, CDR1 is SGHRS, CDR2 YFSETQ. CDR3 size: 13 residues. CDR3 sequence (DNA): TGCGCCAGCAGCCCGGAAGCAAGTACTGAAGCTTTCTTT. Protein product: CASSPEASTEAFF.

This clonotype has ten or more counts. The rearrangement uses TRBV30 and TRBJ1-5; 7 bases are shared with TRBD1. The CDR3 runs 14 residues. The germline V gene encodes CDR1 GTSNPN and CDR2 SVGIG (reference sequence). Trimming took 5 bases from V and 7 from J; bases not matched to a gene: 11. The CDR3 sequence: CAWQKQGTGQPQHF. CDR3 coding DNA: TGTGCCTGGCAAAAACAGGGGACGGGGCAGCCCCAGCATTTT.

This clonotype was counted at least ten times. The chain couples TRBV9 to TRBJ2-2, with TRBD1 identical over 7 bases. CDR1 is SGDLS and CDR2 is YYNGEE in the germline V gene. This CDR3 contains 13 residues. V lost 4 bases to trimming and J lost 7 bases; unmatched junction nucleotides: 4. CDR3 amino acids: CASSKGAGGELFF. The CDR3 DNA reads TGTGCCAGCAGCAAGGGGGCAGGCGGGGAGCTGTTTTTT.

Only a few counts were recorded for this clonotype. This chain uses TRBV27 with TRBJ1-4, with 9 bases identical to TRBD1. The V and J ends lost 6 bases and 8 bases, in that order; junction bases with no gene match: 16. The CDR3 loop spans 17 amino acids. The V gene's germline CDR1 is MNHEY and CDR2 SMNVEV (reference sequence). CDR3 nucleotide sequence: TGTGCCAGCAGCTGGGTCTTTCCGGGACAGGGTGGCGAAAAACTGTTTTTT. Its protein is CASSWVFPGQGGEKLFF. Full variable domain (outside the CDR3, taken from reference TRBV27 and TRBJ1-4): EAQVTQNPRYLITVTGKKLTVTCSQNMNHEYMSWYRQDPGLGLRQIYYSMNVEVTDKGDVPEGYKVSRKEKRNFPLILESPSPNQTSLYFCASSWVFPGQGGEKLFFGSGTQLSVL.

The V call is TRBV6-2 or TRBV6-3, the J call TRBJ1-1; no reliable D call. V lost 6 bases, J lost 7 bases, and 9 bases lay in between. Germline CDR1 and CDR2: MNHEY and SVGEGT. CDR3 length: 11 residues. CDR3 region: CASSGGSEAFF. The CDR3 DNA follows: TGTGCCAGCAGCGGAGGGAGTGAAGCTTTCTTT.

This clonotype was observed at least ten times. The CDR3, as DNA: TGCGCCAGCAGCCAAGATAAGGGCACCTACGAGCAGTACTTC. Its translation is CASSQDKGTYEQYF. V gene TRBV4-3 combines with J gene TRBJ2-7; D is uncertain. The CDR3 has 14 residues. The ends were cut back, 0 bases at V and 2 bases at J, with 8 bases in the middle. Germline CDR1 LGHNA, CDR2 YSLEER.

The rearrangement links TRBV12-3 or TRBV12-4 to TRBJ2-7; 11 bases fit TRBD1. This CDR3 is built from 13 residues. After removal of 8 bases from V and 6 bases from J, the junction contained 6 bases not matched to a gene. In nucleotides, the CDR3 is TGTGCCAGCCTTTGGGGACAGGGGGGCGAGCAGTACTTC. Translated: CASLWGQGGEQYF.

This clonotype was recorded many times. V and J are TRBV11-2 and TRBJ2-5; tentatively, D is TRBD1 or TRBD2 (6 bases each). Trimming stripped 5 bases from V and 3 bases from J, with 13 bases between. The CDR3 is 14 residues long. From germline, CDR1 is SGHAT and CDR2 FQNNGV. CDR3 sequence: CASSRGLFEETQYF. CDR3 coding DNA: TGTGCCAGCAGCCGGGGGCTGTTCGAAGAGACCCAGTACTTC.